Below are 15 T cell receptor beta chains sequenced from a single sample in a study of a mutant IDH1 vaccine in newly diagnosed glioma. The repertoire was sequenced with immunoSEQ multiplex PCR; TCRdb's copy has only in-frame clones and lacks some. This table holds 85,000 to 100,000 clones, roughly 90% found once. Time point: baseline, week 1 (first vaccination visit). Treatment in this sample: pre-vaccination baseline after standard-of-care therapy. Source: PBMCs, taken from a glioma patient treated with radiotherapy, temozolomide or both. The receptors shown here come from a woman between 50 and 59 years old with glioma.

The table lists this clone with a count of one. The chain couples TRBV28 to TRBJ1-1, with 10 bases that match TRBD1. There are 13 residues in the CDR3. Per germline, CDR1 MDHEN and CDR2 SYDVKM. V gave up 5 bases and J gave up 10 bases; unmatched junction bases: 7. The CDR3 region is CASSPGQGIVAFF. Here the CDR3 DNA reads TGTGCCAGCAGTCCGGGACAGGGGATAGTAGCTTTCTTT.

This clone was recorded once. V gene TRBV7-3 combines with J gene TRBJ2-2; a possible D gene is TRBD1 (5 bases). There are 13 residues in the CDR3. Germline V CDR1 and CDR2: SGHTA, FQGTGA. V was trimmed by 5 bases and J by 4 bases, leaving 8 bases between them. CDR3 protein: CASSRDSTGELFF. As DNA, the CDR3 is TGTGCCAGCAGCCGAGACAGCACCGGGGAGCTGTTTTTT. The complete variable domain, with remaining parts taken from reference TRBV7-3 and TRBJ2-2, reads GAGVSQTPSNKVTEKGKYVELRCDPISGHTALYWYRQSLGQGPEFLIYFQGTGAADDSGLPNDRFFAVRPEGSVSTLKIQRTERGDSAVYLCASSRDSTGELFFGEGSRLTVL.

The chain employs TRBV7-2 and TRBJ2-7; 13 nucleotides align to TRBD2. Germline V gene data show CDR1 as SGHTA and CDR2 as FQGNSA. The CDR3 has 18 residues. Trimming cost V 4 bases and J 6 bases; bases outside gene matches: 15. CDR3 protein: CASSSLRLAGGRYSEQYF. The CDR3 DNA reads TGTGCCAGCAGCTCACTAAGACTAGCGGGAGGCCGATATAGCGAGCAGTACTTC. Complete variable domain (other parts from reference TRBV7-2 and TRBJ2-7): GAGVSQSPSNKVTEKGKDVELRCDPISGHTALYWYRQSLGQGLEFLIYFQGNSAPDKSGLPSDRFSAERTGGSVSTLTIQRTQQEDSAVYLCASSSLRLAGGRYSEQYFGPGTRLTVT.

The chain joins TRBV19 to TRBJ1-5; a possible D gene is TRBD1 (6 bases). Germline-derived CDR1 and CDR2 are LNHDA and SQIVND (reference sequence). Trimming removed 7 bases at V and 3 bases at J, with 13 bases between. This CDR3 region has 14 residues. In nucleotides, the CDR3 is TGTGCCAGTAAGGGGGGAGGGACCAATCAGCCCCAGCATTTT. Its protein product is CASKGGGTNQPQHF.

This chain connects TRBV9 to TRBJ2-3, with D possibly TRBD2 on 6 matching bases. With 4 bases removed from V and 0 bases from J, the gap between germline ends came to 18 bases. CDR1 and CDR2 from the germline V gene are SGDLS and YYNGEE. The CDR3 totals 17 residues. The CDR3 DNA reads as TGTGCCAGCAGCATAAACTATGCTAGCGCCAGCACAGATACGCAGTATTTT. Protein: CASSINYASASTDTQYF.

The chain recombines TRBV19 with TRBJ2-6; perhaps TRBD2 as D (5 bases). V lost 7 bases to trimming and J lost 0 bases, with 16 bases between them. The germline V gene has CDR1 LNHDA and CDR2 SQIVND (reference sequence). This CDR3 has 17 residues. The CDR3 spells CASTPGRPGSGANVLTF. CDR3 nucleotide sequence: TGTGCCAGTACCCCGGGGAGACCGGGCTCTGGGGCCAACGTCCTGACTTTC.

The chain uses TRBV11-2 and TRBJ2-1; possible D gene TRBD2, 6 bases. The CDR3 covers 15 residues. With 2 bases removed from V and 2 bases from J, the gap between germline ends came to 10 bases. Germline V lookup: CDR1 SGHAT, CDR2 FQNNGV. CDR3 region: CASSLQSGPYNEQFF. The CDR3, as DNA: TGTGCCAGCAGCTTACAGAGCGGGCCCTACAATGAGCAGTTCTTC.

The table lists this clone with a count of one. The gene calls are TRBV6-6 and TRBJ1-2, with no clear D. Germline V gene sequence: CDR1 MNHNY, CDR2 SVGAGI (reference sequence). The ends were cut back, 7 bases at V and 4 bases at J, with 22 bases in the middle. The CDR3 totals 16 residues. CDR3 coding DNA: TGTGCCAGCACCCGGGCCGACCTGGATATGTTCTATGGCTACACCTTC. Its translation: CASTRADLDMFYGYTF.

A single count supports this clone. The genes are TRBV6-5 and TRBJ2-5, with D possibly being TRBD1 (6 bases). The V end lost 5 bases, the J end lost 2 bases, and 9 bases lay between the germline ends. This CDR3 is 13 amino acids long. Germline V gene lookup returns CDR1 MNHEY and CDR2 SVGAGI. Here the CDR3 DNA reads TGTGCCAGCAGTCGCGACAGGCAAGAGACCCAGTACTTC. As protein: CASSRDRQETQYF.

The chain uses TRBV9 and TRBJ2-7; TRBD1 or TRBD2 may be the D gene (5 bases each). The CDR3 consists of 14 residues. CDR1 SGDLS and CDR2 YYNGEE come from the germline V gene. Trimming cost V 8 bases and J 0 bases, with 15 bases left between them. CDR3 in DNA: TGTGCCAGTGGTCCGGGACCCAGCTCCTACGAGCAGTACTTC. Translation gives CASGPGPSSYEQYF.

This chain links TRBV5-4 with TRBJ2-7; 9 bases are a match to TRBD1. V lost 3 bases to trimming and J lost 0 bases; unmatched junction nucleotides: 7. Germline V gene lookup returns CDR1 SGHNT and CDR2 YYREEE (reference sequence). The CDR3 sequence is 16 residues long. The CDR3 sequence is CASSYGTGQHSYEQYF. The CDR3 nucleotides read TGTGCCAGCAGCTACGGGACAGGGCAACACTCCTACGAGCAGTACTTC.

The J gene is TRBJ2-2, the V gene TRBV28, with 8 bases matching TRBD2. There are 13 residues in the CDR3. In germline, CDR1 is MDHEN, CDR2 SYDVKM. Trimming took 5 bases from V and 6 from J; bases not matched to a gene: 2. This CDR3 is CASSGTRAGELFF. CDR3 DNA sequence: TGTGCCAGCAGTGGGACTAGGGCCGGGGAGCTGTTTTTT. Filled out from reference TRBV28 and TRBJ2-2, the complete variable domain reads DVKVTQSSRYLVKRTGEKVFLECVQDMDHENMFWYRQDPGLGLRLIYFSYDVKMKEKGDIPEGYSVSREKKERFSLILESASTNQTSMYLCASSGTRAGELFFGEGSRLTVL.

The rearrangement links TRBV14 to TRBJ2-3; 8 bases agree with TRBD2. Trimming cost V 4 bases and J 1 base; bases outside gene matches: 10. The germline gives CDR1 SGHDN, CDR2 FVKESK. The CDR3 consists of 17 residues. The CDR3 reads CASSRLVAGMGTDTQYF. DNA of the CDR3: TGTGCCAGCAGCCGACTGGTAGCGGGGATGGGCACAGATACGCAGTATTTT.

The chain employs TRBV7-3 and TRBJ2-1; 11 bases are shared with TRBD2. Germline CDR1 and CDR2: SGHTA and FQGTGA. The V gene end was trimmed by 2 bases and the J gene end by 2 bases; junction bases not matched to a gene: 5. This CDR3 is 17 amino acids long. The CDR3: CASSLSQTSGAYNEQFF. CDR3 coding DNA: TGTGCCAGCAGCTTATCTCAGACTAGCGGGGCCTACAATGAGCAGTTCTTC.

The rearrangement uses TRBV10-3 and TRBJ2-3; TRBD2 might be the D (6 bases). This CDR3 is built from 13 residues. The germline CDR1 and CDR2 sequences are ENHRY and SYGVKD. Trimming pared 4 bases from V and 10 bases from J, leaving 15 bases between. The CDR3 nucleotides read TGTGCCATCAGTGGACAAGCGACTAGTGCGCAGTATTTT. It yields the protein CAISGQATSAQYF.